This TCR beta chain was identified during a study of glioma-infiltrating T cells after dendritic cell vaccination. About the research overall: Treatment, given 2003 to 2012, was autologous tumor lysate-pulsed dendritic cell vaccination.

None of the glioblastoma patients had an isocitrate dehydrogenase mutation. Primers: 60 V beta forward and 13 J beta reverse. Assay: immunoSEQ multiplex PCR; the TCRdb copy retains only in-frame clones and omits some. The profile covers around 100,000 clones, with approximately 80% appearing a single time and less than 15% taken by the ten largest. The ends lost 5 bases at V and 10 bases at J; junction bases unmatched: 16. CDR3 length: 16 amino acids. Germline V gene sequence: CDR1 MNHNY, CDR2 SVGAGI (reference sequence). The chain is built from TRBV6-6 and TRBJ2-1; 8 nucleotides line up with TRBD1. The specimen comprised blood, sampled before dendritic cell vaccination. This TCR was sampled from a human donor with glioblastoma. The CDR3: CASSTSTGQGRREQFF. DNA of the CDR3: TGTGCCAGCAGTACGTCCACTGGACAGGGTAGAAGAGAGCAGTTCTTC.